Below, 10 T cell receptor beta chains from the same sample are listed, as sequenced in a study of cytomegalovirus exposure and HLA in healthy donors (dated by TCRdb to about 2017). Libraries came from the immunoSEQ multiplex PCR assay. TCRdb took this table from immuneACCESS and kept in-frame rearrangements with V and J called. Such tables lack part of the clones; where checked against another copy, unresolved V genes explain under half of the gap, and the rest is unexplained. The sample table holds some 110,000 clones, of which approximately 86% were seen once. The ten largest clones capture about 4.1% of the sample. Sequenced material: PBMCs. Source of these receptors: a man between 18 and 29 years old in good health and CMV-seropositive.

The chain carries TRBV11-1 and TRBJ1-4; D not certain. Trimming stripped 5 bases from V and 3 bases from J, with 10 bases between. The CDR3 length is 14 residues. The germline V gene encodes CDR1 SGHAT and CDR2 FQDESV (reference sequence). The CDR3 DNA reads TGTGCCAGCAGCGCCCGAGGGCCTAATGAAAAACTGTTTTTT. This codes for CASSARGPNEKLFF. The whole variable domain, filled in from reference TRBV11-1 and TRBJ1-4, reads EAEVAQSPRYKITEKSQAVAFWCDPISGHATLYWYRQILGQGPELLVQFQDESVVDDSQLPKDRFSAERLKGVDSTLKIQPAELGDSAMYLCASSARGPNEKLFFGSGTQLSVL.

There are a few counts of this clone. The chain combines TRBV7-2 with TRBJ2-7, with unresolved D. Germline CDR1 SGHTA, CDR2 FQGNSA. The V gene lost 6 bases and the J gene lost 3 bases, with 12 bases spanning the gap. This CDR3 spans 13 amino acids. CDR3 nucleotides: TGTGCCAGCAGACTACCGATGGACTACGAGCAGTACTTC. This translates into CASRLPMDYEQYF.

The V call is TRBV18, the J call TRBJ1-5; TRBD1 matches at 7 bases. Trimming removed 3 bases from V and 2 bases from J; junction bases left unmatched: 1. The germline CDR1 and CDR2 sequences are KGHSH and LQKENI. The CDR3 has 14 residues. The CDR3 loop reads CASSPGQGNQPQHF. CDR3 DNA: TGTGCCAGCTCACCCGGACAGGGCAATCAGCCCCAGCATTTT.

J is TRBJ2-2 and V is TRBV29-1, with D hard to call. Looked up from germline, CDR1 is SQVTM and CDR2 is ANQGSEA. V was trimmed by 1 base and J by 6 bases, leaving 12 bases between them. This CDR3 contains 14 residues. The CDR3 sequence: CSVEGRNKAGELFF. The CDR3 nucleotides are TGCAGCGTTGAAGGCAGGAATAAAGCCGGGGAGCTGTTTTTT.

This clone appeared a single time. This chain's CDR3 is CASSGGGGQESNEQFF. The CDR3 bases are TGTGCCAGCAGTGGGGGCGGGGGGCAGGAAAGCAATGAGCAGTTCTTC. The chain employs TRBV27 and TRBJ2-1, with 8 positions matching TRBD2. CDR1 and CDR2 from the germline V gene are MNHEY and SMNVEV (reference sequence). The length of the CDR3 is 16 residues. Losses at the gene ends were 5 bases for V and 6 bases for J; bases not matched to a gene: 12.

The chain employs TRBV7-9 and TRBJ2-3; 7 bases agree with TRBD1. Trimming removed 5 bases from V and 0 bases from J; junction bases left unmatched: 8. This CDR3 is built from 16 residues. CDR1 is SEHNR and CDR2 is FQNEAQ in the germline V gene (reference sequence). CDR3 bases: TGTGCCAGCAGCGATCCTGGACAGGCCAGCACAGATACGCAGTATTTT. This sequence encodes CASSDPGQASTDTQYF.

The chain employs TRBV19 and TRBJ2-7, with a tentative D call TRBD1 (5 bases). Germline V gives CDR1 LNHDA, CDR2 SQIVND (reference sequence). The ends were cut back, 4 bases at V and 7 bases at J, with 14 bases in the middle. This CDR3 comprises 13 residues. The CDR3 DNA reads as TGTGCCAGTAGTACTCGACAGTCTACGGAGCAGTACTTC. Encoded protein: CASSTRQSTEQYF.

The V call is TRBV5-4, the J call TRBJ2-7; 7 bases map to TRBD1. CDR1 is SGHNT, CDR2 YYREEE, per germline (reference sequence). The CDR3 covers 13 residues. V trimming: 2 bases; J trimming: 3 bases; junction bases outside the gene matches: 2. CDR3 sequence: CASSLRDSYEQYF. The CDR3 DNA reads as TGTGCCAGCAGCTTACGGGACAGCTACGAGCAGTACTTC.

The chain uses TRBV5-1 and TRBJ1-1; maybe TRBD1 (5 bases). Between the trimmed V and J ends, which lost 2 bases and 1 base, there was a span of 15 bases. This CDR3 has 16 amino acids. The germline gives CDR1 SGHRS, CDR2 YFSETQ. This CDR3 is CASSFTGLMGNTEAFF. The CDR3 coding sequence is TGCGCCAGCAGCTTCACGGGACTCATGGGGAACACTGAAGCTTTCTTT.

The chain carries TRBV6-5 and TRBJ1-1, with 8 bases fitting TRBD1. The germline V gene encodes CDR1 MNHEY and CDR2 SVGAGI. The junction had 12 bases not matched to a gene; V was cut back by 7 bases and J by 8 bases. The CDR3 runs 14 residues. The CDR3 nucleotides are TGTGCCAGCACCGACCCCAGGACAGGGAAAGAAGCTTTCTTT. Translating it yields CASTDPRTGKEAFF.